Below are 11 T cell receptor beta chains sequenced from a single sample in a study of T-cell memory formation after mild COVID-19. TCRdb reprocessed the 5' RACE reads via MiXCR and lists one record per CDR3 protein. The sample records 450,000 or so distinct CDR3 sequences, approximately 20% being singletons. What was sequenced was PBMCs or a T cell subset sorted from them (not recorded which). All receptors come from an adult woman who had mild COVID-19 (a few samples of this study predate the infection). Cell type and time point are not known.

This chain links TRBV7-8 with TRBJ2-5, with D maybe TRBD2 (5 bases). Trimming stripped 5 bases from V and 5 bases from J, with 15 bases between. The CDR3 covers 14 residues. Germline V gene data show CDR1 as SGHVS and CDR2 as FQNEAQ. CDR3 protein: CASSQSGLTETQYF. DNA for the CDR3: TGTGCCAGCAGCCAGTCAGGACTTACGGAGACCCAGTACTTC. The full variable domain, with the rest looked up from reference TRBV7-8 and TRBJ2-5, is GAGVSQSPRYKVAKRGQDVALRCDPISGHVSLFWYQQALGQGPEFLTYFQNEAQLDKSGLPSDRFFAERPEGSVSTLKIQRTQQEDSAVYLCASSQSGLTETQYFGPGTRLLVL.

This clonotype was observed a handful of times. The CDR3 reads CSASRVQTLYEQYF. CDR3 DNA sequence: TGCAGTGCTAGTCGAGTACAGACCCTGTACGAGCAGTACTTC. The rearrangement uses TRBV20-1 and TRBJ2-7; D unresolved. The CDR3 spans 14 residues. CDR1 DFQATT and CDR2 SNEGSKA come from the germline V gene (reference sequence). Trimming removed 3 bases from V and 4 bases from J, with 16 bases in between.

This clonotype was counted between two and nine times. For the CDR3, the DNA is TGTGCCAGCAGTTTACAGCGGGGGGGCCGGGGTGGCGAGCAGTACTTC. Its translation: CASSLQRGGRGGEQYF. J is TRBJ2-7 and V is TRBV12-3 or TRBV12-4; 10 positions agree with TRBD2. With V trimmed by 2 bases and J by 6 bases, 10 bases remained unmatched. The CDR3 extends over 16 amino acids.

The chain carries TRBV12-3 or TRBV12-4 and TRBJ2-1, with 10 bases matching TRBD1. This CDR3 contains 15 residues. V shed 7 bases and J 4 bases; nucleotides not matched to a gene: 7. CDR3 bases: TGTGCCAGCATTCGGGGGACAGGGGTGTACAATGAGCAGTTCTTC. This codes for CASIRGTGVYNEQFF.

This CDR3 reads CATGRTGELFF. CDR3 nucleotides: TGTGCCACCGGGAGGACCGGGGAGCTGTTTTTT. The J gene is TRBJ2-2, the V gene TRBV24-1, with TRBD2 as a possible D gene (6 bases). CDR1 KGHDR and CDR2 SFDVKD come from the germline V gene. Trimming took off 9 bases at V and 5 bases at J, with 6 bases between the two ends. The CDR3 runs to 11 residues.

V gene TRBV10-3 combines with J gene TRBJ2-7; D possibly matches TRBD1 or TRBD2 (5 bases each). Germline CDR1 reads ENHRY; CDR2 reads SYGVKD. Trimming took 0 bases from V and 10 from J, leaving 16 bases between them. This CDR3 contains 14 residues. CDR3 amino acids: CAISESGRDGSQYF. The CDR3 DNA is TGTGCCATCAGTGAGTCAGGAAGGGACGGTTCCCAGTACTTC.

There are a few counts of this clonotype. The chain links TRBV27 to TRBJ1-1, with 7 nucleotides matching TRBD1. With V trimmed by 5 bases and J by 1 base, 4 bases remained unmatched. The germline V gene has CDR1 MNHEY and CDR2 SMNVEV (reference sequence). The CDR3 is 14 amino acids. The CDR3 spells CASSVQGPNTEAFF. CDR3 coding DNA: TGTGCCAGCAGTGTACAGGGGCCGAACACTGAAGCTTTCTTT.

CDR3 DNA: TGTGCCAGCAGCCCCTGGACAGGGAGCACTGTTGGCGAGCAGTACTTC. Amino acids: CASSPWTGSTVGEQYF. The chain uses TRBV2 and TRBJ2-7, with 8 bases fitting TRBD1. Germline trimming cut 6 bases from V and 6 bases from J; bases unmatched to any gene: 16. The length of the CDR3 is 16 residues. The germline V gene has CDR1 SNHLY and CDR2 FYNNEI.

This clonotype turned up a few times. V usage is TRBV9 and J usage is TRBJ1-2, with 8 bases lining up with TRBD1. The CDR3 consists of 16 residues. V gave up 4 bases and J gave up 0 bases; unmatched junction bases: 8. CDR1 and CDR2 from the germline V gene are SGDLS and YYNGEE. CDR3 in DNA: TGTGCCAGCAGCCCTCTCAGACAGGGGCCTAACTATGGCTACACCTTC. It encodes CASSPLRQGPNYGYTF.

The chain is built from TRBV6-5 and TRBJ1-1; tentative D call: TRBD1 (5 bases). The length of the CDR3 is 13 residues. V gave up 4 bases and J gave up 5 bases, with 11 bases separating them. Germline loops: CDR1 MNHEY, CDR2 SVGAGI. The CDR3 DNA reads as TGTGCCAGCAGTTCCGGACACGGGACTGAAGCTTTCTTT. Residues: CASSSGHGTEAFF.

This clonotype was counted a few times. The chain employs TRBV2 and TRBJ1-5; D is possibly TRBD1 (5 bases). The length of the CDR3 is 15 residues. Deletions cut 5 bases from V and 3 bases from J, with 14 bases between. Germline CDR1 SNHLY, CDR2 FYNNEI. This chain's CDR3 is CASSRDPQPNQPQHF. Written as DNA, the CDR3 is TGTGCCAGCAGTCGGGACCCCCAACCCAATCAGCCCCAGCATTTT.